This TCR beta chain stems from a study of cytomegalovirus exposure and HLA in healthy donors. Study-level results: Most likely, a cluster of highly shared sequence variants arose as a sequencing artifact.

Of note for this clone: What it binds is not known.

There are 12 residues in the CDR3. The germline V gene encodes CDR1 SQVTM and CDR2 ANQGSEA. PCR was performed using 60 Vbeta and 13 Jbeta primers. This table comes from immunoSEQ multiplex PCR, and its TCRdb copy is limited to in-frame clones, with some not included. The sample holds 85,000 to 130,000 clones, 60% to 80% seen once. The receptor was isolated from a boy aged 5-17 years in good health and CMV-seronegative. The rearrangement uses TRBV29-1 and TRBJ2-7; TRBD1 aligns across 8 bases. The sample consisted of PBMCs. The CDR3 protein is CRTMTGAYEQYF. In nucleotides, the CDR3 is TGCAGGACGATGACAGGGGCCTACGAGCAGTACTTC.